These T cell receptor beta chains were read from a single sample in a study of cytomegalovirus exposure and HLA in healthy donors. Profiling relied on immunoSEQ multiplex PCR, and the TCRdb table lists in-frame clones only, not all of them. The table records nearly 200,000 clones, approximately 78% of them present only once. The sample was PBMCs. The receptors shown here come from a woman aged 45-59 years in good health and CMV-seropositive. Both conserved end residues are trimmed from each CDR3.

J gene	V gene	CDR3 protein
TRBJ2-7	TRBV5-6	ASSLADRVVEQY
TRBJ2-3	TRBV5-6	ASSSGQARGDTQY
TRBJ2-1	TRBV5-1	ASSPGAAEYSYNEQF
TRBJ2-5	TRBV5-5	ASSLGPAGGQETQY
TRBJ2-6	TRBV2	ASSAGQGSGANVLT
TRBJ1-1	TRBV7-9	ASSFSRGQDTEAF
TRBJ2-5	TRBV5-4	ASSFRRVQETQY
.	TRBV4-1	ASSQGQGARYEQY
.	TRBV19	ASSPKTGASYEQY
TRBJ1-1	TRBV9	ASSVDSGTEAF
.	TRBV28	ASSRTVSNTGELF
TRBJ2-1	TRBV28	ASTDRRVGEQF
TRBJ2-2	TRBV28	ASSSGGYDTGELF
TRBJ2-7	TRBV7-7	ASSPGQDSSQY
TRBJ1-6	TRBV4-3	ASSQDLGSGGSLSSYNSPLH
TRBJ1-1	TRBV28	ASSSPTGSRAF
TRBJ2-5	TRBV10-2	ASSEQGETQY
TRBJ1-4	TRBV4-3	ASSQDSAGNEKLF
TRBJ2-7	TRBV14	ASSRLSSGPTYEQY
TRBJ1-2	TRBV27	ASSSTGGSLHYGYT
TRBJ1-4	TRBV13	ASSLGPDRATNEKLF
TRBJ2-7	TRBV11-2	ASSGRGSSYEQY
TRBJ1-6	TRBV4-3	ASSQLAGGTLDNSPLH
TRBJ2-7	TRBV27	ASSPLAGDRFEQY
TRBJ1-1	TRBV10-2	ASSDRITEAF
TRBJ2-2	TRBV9	ASSAEGGTVRPGELF
TRBJ1-4	TRBV27	ASSFKQGLDEKLF
TRBJ2-3	TRBV4-3	ASSQDSRGIDTQY
TRBJ1-1	TRBV19	ASSWGGKNTEAF
TRBJ2-4	TRBV14	ASSQDSTVRNSQY
TRBJ1-1	TRBV5-4	ASSRDRDTEAF
TRBJ2-7	TRBV19	ASSLYNEQY
TRBJ1-1	TRBV5-6	ASSSETGLNTEAF
TRBJ1-1	TRBV10-3	ASSTGRNTEAF
TRBJ1-6	TRBV2	ASSRTAYNSPLH
TRBJ1-2	TRBV19	ASSMTPGYGYT
TRBJ2-5	TRBV7-2	ASSPGLIRETQY
TRBJ2-7	TRBV19	ASSIMQGPYEQY
TRBJ2-7	TRBV23-1	ASSHSQTFRDRGCYEQY
TRBJ2-2	TRBV19	ASSILPGGVGGELF
TRBJ1-2	TRBV28	ASSLGGNYGYT
TRBJ2-7	TRBV15	ATSSYLRGRDRGYEQY
TRBJ1-3	TRBV6-5	ASSRTGSGNTIY
TRBJ2-2	TRBV7-2	ASSLRMETGELF
TRBJ2-3	TRBV6-1	ATQESGFTDTQY
TRBJ1-6	TRBV9	ASSRDRGNSPLH
TRBJ2-7	TRBV18	ASSPRTGTSGYEQY
TRBJ2-1	TRBV27	ASSSLWTSGTYNEQF
TRBJ2-7	TRBV5-1	ASSSGQGYTYEQY
TRBJ1-2	TRBV27	ASSLSWVEGGYT
TRBJ1-3	TRBV6-6	ASTVRGGGNTIY
TRBJ1-2	TRBV5-1	ASRPPGTMEGGYT
TRBJ2-7	TRBV28	ASSFRGGEQY
TRBJ1-1	TRBV2	ASSEVRTGVEAF